This is a list of T cell receptor beta chains from one sample in a study of blood T cell repertoires in COVID-19. The protocol was immunoSEQ multiplex PCR, while the TCRdb copy is restricted to in-frame clones and leaves out a portion. The sample lists some 240,000 clones; approximately 80% were seen once. Source material: peripheral blood. The receptors were sampled from a human donor in a cohort sampled during active COVID-19. CDR3s include the opening cysteine and the closing phenylalanine or tryptophan. A D gene is named only where the DNA matches it firmly. Size is omitted from some rows. Given values are once, few, many or a class for expanded clones.

TRBJ1-3 once TRBV7-3 . CASSRGQADSGNTIYF TGTGCCAGCAGCAGAGGGCAGGCCGACTCTGGAAACACCATATATTTT
TRBJ2-1 . TRBV28 TRBD1 CASQGTAPYNEQFF TGTGCCAGCCAGGGGACAGCCCCTTACAATGAGCAGTTCTTC
TRBJ2-7 . TRBV29-1 TRBD1 CSVRQGDQNEQYF TGCAGCGTTAGACAGGGGGATCAGAACGAGCAGTACTTC
TRBJ1-5 . TRBV7-9 . CASSSNDEINQPQHF TGTGCCAGCAGCTCGAATGATGAGATCAATCAGCCCCAGCATTTT
TRBJ2-1 . TRBV21-1 . CASSKGLAGGGEQFF TGTGCCAGCAGCAAGGGACTAGCGGGAGGAGGGGAGCAGTTCTTC
TRBJ1-1 . TRBV24-1 . CATSDPPGAEAFF TGTGCCACCAGTGACCCCCCAGGGGCTGAAGCTTTCTTT
TRBJ2-6 . TRBV24-1 TRBD1 CATSPHQGAGSGANVLTF TGTGCCACCAGCCCGCACCAGGGGGCGGGTTCTGGGGCCAACGTCCTGACTTTC
TRBJ2-5 . TRBV25-1 TRBD1 CASSAFQGARETQYF TGTGCCAGCAGTGCCTTCCAGGGGGCCAGAGAGACCCAGTACTTC
TRBJ2-3 . TRBV28 . CASSPGRNTDTQYF TGTGCCAGCAGCCCAGGCCGAAACACAGATACGCAGTATTTT
TRBJ2-1 . TRBV6-5 TRBD1 CASSPDRGTYNEQFF TGTGCCAGCAGCCCGGACAGGGGCACCTACAATGAGCAGTTCTTC
TRBJ1-3 . TRBV4-2 . CASSQGLKSGDTIYF TGTGCCAGCAGCCAAGGTCTCAAAAGTGGAGACACCATATATTTT
TRBJ1-3 . TRBV6-1 . CASSDRNTIYF TGTGCCAGCAGTGATAGAAACACCATATATTTT
TRBJ1-5 . TRBV18 TRBD1 CASSLGQQGQPQHF TGTGCCAGCTCTCTGGGACAGCAAGGTCAGCCCCAGCATTTT
TRBJ1-1 . TRBV19 . CASIDASDSSEAFF TGTGCCAGTATTGACGCCTCGGACAGTTCTGAAGCTTTCTTT
TRBJ1-2 . TRBV20-1 . CSAPWDNRYTF TGCAGTGCTCCATGGGACAACAGATACACCTTC
TRBJ2-3 . TRBV10-3 TRBD1 CAISDTGGAGADTQYF TGTGCCATCAGTGATACAGGGGGCGCAGGGGCAGATACGCAGTATTTT
TRBJ1-1 . TRBV5-5 . CASSLERLNTEAFF TGTGCCAGCAGCTTGGAGAGGCTGAACACTGAAGCTTTCTTT
TRBJ2-1 . TRBV5-1 TRBD2 CASSPQGLAGSEQFF TGCGCCAGCAGCCCACAAGGACTAGCGGGTTCTGAGCAGTTCTTC
TRBJ1-5 . TRBV19 . CASNLGRFPNQPQHF TGTGCCAGTAACCTGGGCAGGTTCCCCAATCAGCCCCAGCATTTT
TRBJ1-2 . TRBV5-1 . CASSRGQTPNYGYTF TGCGCCAGCAGCCGAGGACAGACCCCTAACTATGGCTACACCTTC
TRBJ2-7 . TRBV4-1 . CASSQDSQGYEQYF TGCGCCAGCAGCCAAGATTCACAGGGATATGAGCAGTACTTC
TRBJ2-7 . TRBV28 . CATSGAGGDYEQYF TGTGCCACCAGCGGGGCAGGGGGAGACTACGAGCAGTACTTC
TRBJ2-2 . TRBV6-5 TRBD2 CATGGVTGELFF TGTGCCACGGGGGGGGTTACCGGGGAGCTGTTTTTT
TRBJ2-5 . TRBV6-5 . CASSYIRGSETQYF TGTGCCAGCAGTTACATCAGAGGGAGCGAGACCCAGTACTTC
TRBJ2-5 . TRBV7-8 TRBD2 CASSPVLAGRETQYF TGTGCCAGCAGCCCCGTCCTAGCGGGGAGAGAGACCCAGTACTTC